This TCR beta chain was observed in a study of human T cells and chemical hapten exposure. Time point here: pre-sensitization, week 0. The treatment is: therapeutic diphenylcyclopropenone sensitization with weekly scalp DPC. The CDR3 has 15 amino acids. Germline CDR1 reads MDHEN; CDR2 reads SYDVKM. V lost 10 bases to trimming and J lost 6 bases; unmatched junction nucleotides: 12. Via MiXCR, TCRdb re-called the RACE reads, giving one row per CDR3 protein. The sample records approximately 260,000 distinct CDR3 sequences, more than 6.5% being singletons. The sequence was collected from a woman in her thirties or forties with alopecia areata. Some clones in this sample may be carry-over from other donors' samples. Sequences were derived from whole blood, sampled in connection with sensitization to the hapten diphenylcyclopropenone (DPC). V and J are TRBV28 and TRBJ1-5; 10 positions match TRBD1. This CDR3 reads CATSPGTGAFQPQHF. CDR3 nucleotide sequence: TGTGCCACGTCACCCGGGACAGGGGCTTTTCAGCCCCAGCATTTT. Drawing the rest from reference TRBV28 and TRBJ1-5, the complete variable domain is DVKVTQSSRYLVKRTGEKVFLECVQDMDHENMFWYRQDPGLGLRLIYFSYDVKMKEKGDIPEGYSVSREKKERFSLILESASTNQTSMYLCATSPGTGAFQPQHFGDGTRLSIL.